Below, 32 T cell receptor beta chains from the same sample are listed, as sequenced in a study of cytomegalovirus exposure and HLA in healthy donors. The PCR contained 60 Vbeta and 13 Jbeta primers. TCRdb keeps only in-frame clones here, not all; method: immunoSEQ multiplex PCR. The sample holds some 120,000 clones, about 80% seen once. Material: PBMCs. The receptors stem from a man aged 35 to 55 in good health and CMV-seronegative.

Only one count was recorded for this clone. The V gene is TRBV6-6, the J gene TRBJ1-3, with D perhaps matching TRBD1 (6 bases). Germline-derived CDR1 and CDR2 are MNHNY and SVGAGI (reference sequence). This CDR3 region has 15 residues. Trimming took 6 bases from V and 0 from J, leaving 12 bases between them. Here the CDR3 reads CASRPTGSSGNTIYF. CDR3 DNA sequence: TGTGCCAGCAGACCGACAGGTAGCTCTGGAAACACCATATATTTT.

V is TRBV11-3 and J is TRBJ2-2; TRBD1 matches at 9 bases. Trimming cost V 5 bases and J 3 bases; bases outside gene matches: 7. Germline V gene lookup returns CDR1 SGHNT and CDR2 YENEEA. The CDR3 spans 16 residues. The CDR3 nucleotides are TGTGCCAGCAGCCCCAAGACAGGGGGAGACACCGGGGAGCTGTTTTTT. Protein: CASSPKTGGDTGELFF.

The chain employs TRBV9 and TRBJ2-2; a possible D gene is TRBD1 (6 bases). The CDR3 totals 14 residues. The V gene lost 3 bases and the J gene lost 5 bases, with 11 bases spanning the gap. CDR1 SGDLS and CDR2 YYNGEE come from the germline V gene. The CDR3 region has the DNA TGTGCCAGCAGCGCAGGGGTCCGGACCGGGGAGCTGTTTTTT. Protein: CASSAGVRTGELFF. Combining the CDR3 with reference TRBV9 and TRBJ2-2 gives the whole variable domain DSGVTQTPKHLITATGQRVTLRCSPRSGDLSVYWYQQSLDQGLQFLIQYYNGEERAKGNILERFSAQQFPDLHSELNLSSLELGDSALYFCASSAGVRTGELFFGEGSRLTVL.

The chain links TRBV6-5 to TRBJ1-1, with unresolved D. V lost 4 bases and J 1 base, leaving 10 bases between the germline ends. The CDR3 loop spans 14 amino acids. Per germline, CDR1 MNHEY and CDR2 SVGAGI. The CDR3 DNA follows: TGTGCCAGCAGTTCTCCCTTAAAGAACACTGAAGCTTTCTTT. As protein: CASSSPLKNTEAFF.

This clone was seen more than once but under ten times. V and J are TRBV19 and TRBJ2-5, with 8 bases matching TRBD2. Germline-derived CDR1 and CDR2 are LNHDA and SQIVND (reference sequence). The CDR3 runs to 15 residues. After removal of 2 bases from V and 4 bases from J, the junction contained 6 bases not matched to a gene. CDR3 in amino acids: CASSIRRGAGETQYF. The CDR3 bases are TGTGCCAGTAGTATACGGCGGGGGGCGGGAGAGACCCAGTACTTC.

The V call is TRBV5-1, the J call TRBJ1-5, with 7 bases aligning to TRBD1. The junction had 4 bases not matched to a gene; V was cut back by 0 bases and J by 4 bases. This CDR3 has 15 amino acids. The germline V gene has CDR1 SGHRS and CDR2 YFSETQ. Written as DNA, the CDR3 is TGCGCCAGCAGCTTGGGTGAGACAGGGAATCAGCCCCAGCATTTT. Amino acids: CASSLGETGNQPQHF.

The chain carries TRBV6-1 and TRBJ2-7, with TRBD2 matching over 7 bases. Germline-derived CDR1 and CDR2 are MNHNS and SASEGT. Trimming took 4 bases from V and 0 from J; bases not matched to a gene: 9. CDR3 length: 16 residues. CDR3 amino acids: CASSGGGLRSSYEQYF. In DNA, the CDR3 is TGTGCCAGCAGTGGGGGAGGGCTACGAAGCTCCTACGAGCAGTACTTC.

A word on this clone: At one boundary the junction diverges from the germline segment, which might be a read error. Distinct nucleotide sequences in the sample also encode this CDR3. The V call is TRBV6-5, the J call TRBJ2-4; D not certain. CDR1 and CDR2 (germline): MNHEY, SVGAGI. CDR3 length: 16 amino acids. This chain's CDR3 is CASSSAGRPGKNIQYF. As DNA, the CDR3 is TGTGCCAGCAGTTCGGCCGGCCGGCCAGGCAAAAACATTCAGTACTTT.

This chain uses TRBV5-5 with TRBJ2-5; TRBD2 matches 12 bases. V lost 0 bases, J lost 5 bases, and 11 bases stayed unmatched. The germline gives CDR1 SGHKS, CDR2 YYEKEE (reference sequence). This CDR3 has 18 amino acids. The CDR3 protein is CASSLEISSGGVRETQYF. The CDR3 nucleotides read TGTGCCAGCAGCTTGGAAATTTCTAGCGGGGGGGTACGGGAGACCCAGTACTTC.

The genes are TRBV2 and TRBJ2-1; D ambiguous. The V end lost 2 bases, the J end lost 3 bases, and 5 bases lay between the germline ends. This CDR3 is built from 13 residues. The germline V gene encodes CDR1 SNHLY and CDR2 FYNNEI. CDR3 region: CASSETLYNEQFF. The CDR3 coding sequence is TGTGCCAGCAGTGAAACTCTCTACAATGAGCAGTTCTTC.

The chain uses TRBV4-3 and TRBJ1-2; 7 bases are shared with TRBD1. The CDR3 has 16 amino acids. V shed 3 bases and J 4 bases; nucleotides not matched to a gene: 11. The germline V gene encodes CDR1 LGHNA and CDR2 YSLEER. CDR3 nucleotide sequence: TGCGCCAGCAGCCATCTAACCGGGACAGAGACCTATGGCTACACCTTC. Translating it yields CASSHLTGTETYGYTF.

The rearrangement uses TRBV2 and TRBJ1-5; D may be TRBD1 (5 bases). Germline CDR1 is SNHLY and CDR2 is FYNNEI. The CDR3 loop spans 14 amino acids. V was pared by 3 bases and J by 5 bases, with 11 bases between. The CDR3 region is CASSEGGKYQPQHF. CDR3 DNA: TGTGCCAGCAGTGAGGGGGGGAAGTATCAGCCCCAGCATTTT. The full variable domain, completed using reference TRBV2 and TRBJ1-5, is EPEVTQTPSHQVTQMGQEVILRCVPISNHLYFYWYRQILGQKVEFLVSFYNNEISEKSEIFDDQFSVERPDGSNFTLKIRSTKLEDSAMYFCASSEGGKYQPQHFGDGTRLSIL.

This clone was counted once. V usage is TRBV7-2 and J usage is TRBJ1-6, with 12 bases that match TRBD1. Trimming at V came to 0 bases and at J to 9 bases, leaving 0 bases not matched to a gene. The CDR3 is made up of 15 amino acids. Germline loops: CDR1 SGHTA, CDR2 FQGNSA. The CDR3, as DNA: TGTGCCAGCAGCTTAGCGGGACAGGGGGCTTCACCCCTCCACTTT. Translation gives CASSLAGQGASPLHF.

This sequence joins TRBV15 and TRBJ2-5, with 7 bases fitting TRBD1. The ends lost 1 base at V and 4 bases at J; junction bases unmatched: 6. CDR1 is LNHNV and CDR2 is YYDKDF in the germline V gene (reference sequence). This CDR3 is 15 amino acids long. CDR3 residues: CATSRGAGGRETQYF. The CDR3 nucleotides read TGTGCCACCAGCAGAGGGGCAGGGGGACGAGAGACCCAGTACTTC.

The chain uses TRBV4-3 and TRBJ2-2; possibly TRBD2 for D (7 bases). V lost 4 bases, J lost 2 bases, and 14 bases lay in between. This CDR3 is 16 amino acids long. The germline CDR1 and CDR2 sequences are LGHNA and YSLEER. This chain's CDR3 is CASSLEAGANTGELFF. The CDR3 coding sequence is TGCGCCAGCAGCCTCGAGGCGGGGGCTAACACCGGGGAGCTGTTTTTT.

V gene TRBV21-1 combines with J gene TRBJ1-1; the D call of TRBD1 is as the table states it, not checked on the DNA. TRBV21-1 constitutes a pseudogene. This CDR3 contains 13 residues. The CDR3 DNA sequence: TGTGCCAGCAGCGCAAAACAGAACACTGAAGCTTTCTTT. This translates into CASSAKQNTEAFF.

The gene calls are TRBV9 and TRBJ2-7; D might be TRBD1 (6 bases). The CDR3 is made up of 16 amino acids. V lost 0 bases, J lost 4 bases, and 17 bases lay in between. Germline CDR1 SGDLS, CDR2 YYNGEE. The CDR3 here is CASSVADSSTGYEQYF. The CDR3, as DNA: TGTGCCAGCAGCGTAGCGGACAGTTCGACCGGTTACGAGCAGTACTTC. Full variable domain (outside the CDR3, taken from reference TRBV9 and TRBJ2-7): DSGVTQTPKHLITATGQRVTLRCSPRSGDLSVYWYQQSLDQGLQFLIQYYNGEERAKGNILERFSAQQFPDLHSELNLSSLELGDSALYFCASSVADSSTGYEQYFGPGTRLTVT.

The CDR3 is CASSLDRDNEQFF. The DNA for the CDR3 is TGTGCCAGCAGCCTAGACAGGGATAATGAGCAGTTCTTC. V gene TRBV5-4 combines with J gene TRBJ2-1; 7 bases are a match to TRBD1. V lost 4 bases and J lost 7; bases outside the gene matches: 5. CDR1 and CDR2 (germline): SGHNT, YYREEE (reference sequence). This CDR3 is built from 13 residues. Looking up the rest from reference TRBV5-4 and TRBJ2-1 gives the full variable domain: ETGVTQSPTHLIKTRGQQVTLRCSSQSGHNTVSWYQQALGQGPQFIFQYYREEENGRGNFPPRFSGLQFPNYSSELNVNALELDDSALYLCASSLDRDNEQFFGPGTRLTVL.

This chain connects TRBV7-2 to TRBJ2-2; TRBD1 is a possible D gene (5 bases). Trimming left V 2 bases short and J 1 base short, with 20 bases between. Germline assignment: CDR1 SGHTA and CDR2 FQGNSA. This CDR3 has 19 amino acids. In DNA form, the CDR3 reads TGTGCCAGCAGCTTATATATGGGAAGGGGCAGGGTGAACACCGGGGAGCTGTTTTTT. Its translation is CASSLYMGRGRVNTGELFF.

The V gene is TRBV9, the J gene TRBJ1-1; TRBD1 aligns across 10 bases. The V segment lost 4 bases and the J segment 5 bases; nucleotides outside the gene matches: 11. Looked up from germline, CDR1 is SGDLS and CDR2 is YYNGEE. The CDR3 is 16 residues long. For the CDR3, the DNA is TGTGCCAGCAGCCCACCGGGACAGGGGTTTTGGACTGAAGCTTTCTTT. Its translation: CASSPPGQGFWTEAFF.

This clone came up a few times. V and J are TRBV5-1 and TRBJ2-5; 10 bases are shared with TRBD1. After removal of 0 bases from V and 4 bases from J, the junction contained 3 bases not matched to a gene. The V gene's germline CDR1 is SGHRS and CDR2 YFSETQ. This CDR3 has 15 amino acids. CDR3 loop: CASSLGTGGGETQYF. Here the CDR3 DNA reads TGCGCCAGCAGCTTGGGGACAGGGGGAGGAGAGACCCAGTACTTC.

The chain has TRBV19 and TRBJ1-6, with 7 bases that match TRBD1. The germline V gene has CDR1 LNHDA and CDR2 SQIVND (reference sequence). This CDR3 is 16 amino acids long. Unmatched junction bases numbered 7, after V lost 1 base and J lost 7 bases. The CDR3 is CASSIGTKGANSPLHF. The CDR3 DNA reads TGTGCCAGTAGTATAGGTACGAAGGGGGCGAATTCACCCCTCCACTTT.

This clone has only one observation. The chain uses TRBV5-1 and TRBJ1-5; D is uncertain. The V gene lost 6 bases and the J gene lost 0 bases, with 16 bases spanning the gap. The CDR3 has 16 residues. The germline V gene encodes CDR1 SGHRS and CDR2 YFSETQ. CDR3 sequence reads: CASTDSPEDSNQPQHF. The CDR3 DNA sequence: TGCGCCAGCACGGATTCGCCGGAGGATAGCAATCAGCCCCAGCATTTT.

The chain carries TRBV25-1 and TRBJ1-4; D is possibly TRBD1 (5 bases). CDR3 length equals 16 residues. Trimming shortened V by 5 bases and J by 0 bases, and 13 bases separated the two germline ends. Germline CDR1 reads MGHDK; CDR2 reads SYGVNS. The CDR3 here is CASSRGSETTNEKLFF. CDR3 nucleotide sequence: TGTGCCAGCAGTAGGGGCAGTGAGACAACTAATGAAAAACTGTTTTTT. Combining the CDR3 with reference TRBV25-1 and TRBJ1-4 gives the whole variable domain EADIYQTPRYLVIGTGKKITLECSQTMGHDKMYWYQQDPGMELHLIHYSYGVNSTEKGDLSSESTVSRIRTEHFPLTLESARPSHTSQYLCASSRGSETTNEKLFFGSGTQLSVL.

This chain uses TRBV9 with TRBJ1-2; possible D gene TRBD1, 6 bases. Deletions cut 7 bases from V and 4 bases from J, with 20 bases between. CDR1 is SGDLS and CDR2 is YYNGEE in the germline V gene. The CDR3 covers 15 residues. In DNA, the CDR3 is TGTGCCAGCTCCCAAGGGGGGGACGGAATCTATGGCTACACCTTC. Its protein product is CASSQGGDGIYGYTF.

CDR3 coding DNA: TGTGCCAGCGGGACCGCGGGAGAGCAGTACTTC. Translation gives CASGTAGEQYF. V is TRBV16 and J is TRBJ2-7; weak D call: TRBD2 (6 bases). Trimming shortened V by 8 bases and J by 7 bases, and 12 bases separated the two germline ends. Per germline, CDR1 KGHSY and CDR2 FQNENV. The CDR3 sequence is 11 residues long.

This clone was observed a handful of times. The V call is TRBV4-3, the J call TRBJ2-7, with 8 positions matching TRBD1. CDR3 length equals 15 residues. Germline V lookup: CDR1 LGHNA, CDR2 YSLEER. V was pared by 3 bases and J by 3 bases, with 7 bases of the junction left unmatched. The CDR3 nucleotides read TGCGCCAGCAGCCACATAACCGGGACAGGCTACGAGCAGTACTTC. Amino acids: CASSHITGTGYEQYF.

This clone was detected only once. The V gene is TRBV18, the J gene TRBJ1-1; D gene uncertain. The V and J ends lost 4 bases and 1 base respectively, with 10 bases between them. Germline-derived CDR1 and CDR2 are KGHSH and LQKENI. This CDR3 comprises 14 residues. The CDR3 nucleotides read TGTGCCAGCTCACGCGGCCGGGAGAACACTGAAGCTTTCTTT. Amino acid sequence: CASSRGRENTEAFF.

This chain links TRBV18 with TRBJ1-1; D perhaps matches TRBD1 (6 bases). V was shortened by 5 bases and J by 5 bases, with 18 bases between the two germline ends. CDR1 KGHSH and CDR2 LQKENI come from the germline V gene. The CDR3 is 15 amino acids. CDR3 loop: CASSEVTGGSTEAFF. The CDR3 DNA follows: TGTGCCAGCTCAGAAGTGACGGGGGGCTCAACTGAAGCTTTCTTT.

This rearrangement joins TRBV15 to TRBJ1-1, with 7 bases lining up with TRBD1. CDR1 LNHNV and CDR2 YYDKDF come from the germline V gene (reference sequence). V dropped 0 bases and J dropped 2; count of bases not matched to a gene: 3. The CDR3 consists of 15 residues. CDR3 region: CATSRDGTVNTEAFF. CDR3 sequence (DNA): TGTGCCACCAGCAGAGATGGGACAGTAAACACTGAAGCTTTCTTT.

The chain links TRBV19 to TRBJ2-7; a weak D match, TRBD2 (6 bases). The CDR3 runs 15 residues. Trimming left V 8 bases short and J 1 base short, with 18 bases between. CDR1 and CDR2 (germline): LNHDA, SQIVND (reference sequence). This CDR3 reads CASGKKMAGSYEQYF. The CDR3 coding sequence is TGTGCCAGTGGGAAAAAAATGGCGGGATCCTACGAGCAGTACTTC.

The chain employs TRBV6-5 and TRBJ2-7; 12 bases fit TRBD2. The end of the DNA aligns better with TRBJ2-1, so the J call may be wrong. CDR1 and CDR2 from the germline V gene are MNHEY and SVGAGI. This CDR3 contains 15 residues. The DNA of the CDR3 is TGTGCCAGCAGTTCATCGACTAGCGGGGGTTATGAGCAGTTCTTC. Translation: CASSSSTSGGYEQFF.